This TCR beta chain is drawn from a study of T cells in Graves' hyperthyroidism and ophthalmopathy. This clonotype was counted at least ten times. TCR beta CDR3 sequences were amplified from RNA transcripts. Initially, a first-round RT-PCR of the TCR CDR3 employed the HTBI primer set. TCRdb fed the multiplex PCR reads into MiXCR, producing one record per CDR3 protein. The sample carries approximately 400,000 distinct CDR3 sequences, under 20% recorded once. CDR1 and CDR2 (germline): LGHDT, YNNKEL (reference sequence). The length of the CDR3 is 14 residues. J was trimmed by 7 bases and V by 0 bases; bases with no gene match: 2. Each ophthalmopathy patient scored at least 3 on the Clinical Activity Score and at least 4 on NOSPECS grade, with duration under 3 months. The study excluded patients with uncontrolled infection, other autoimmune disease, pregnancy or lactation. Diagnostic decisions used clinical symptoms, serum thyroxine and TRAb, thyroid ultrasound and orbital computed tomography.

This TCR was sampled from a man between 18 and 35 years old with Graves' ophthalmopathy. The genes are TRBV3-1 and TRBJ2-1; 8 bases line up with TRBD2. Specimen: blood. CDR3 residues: CASSQDSGGNEQFF. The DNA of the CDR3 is TGTGCCAGCAGCCAAGATTCGGGGGGGAATGAGCAGTTCTTC.